The 26 T cell receptor beta chains presented below share a single source sample, sequenced in a study of OX40 agonist ivuxolimab in advanced cancers. Measured with immunoSEQ multiplex PCR; TCRdb has only the in-frame clones, and not every one. The sample comprises some 23,000 clones, around 81% of which are singletons, and roughly a quarter rests with the top ten. The sample was CD4+ or CD8+ T cells sorted from blood, taken in a trial of the OX40 agonist ivuxolimab. Receptor source: an adult with an advanced solid tumor such as melanoma, head and neck, liver or kidney cancer.

The chain links TRBV4-2 to TRBJ1-2, with 8 bases matching TRBD1. The CDR3 covers 18 residues. Trimming took 2 bases from V and 0 from J; bases not matched to a gene: 11. Looked up from germline, CDR1 is LGHNA and CDR2 is YNFKEQ. The CDR3 region has the DNA TGTGCCAGCAGCCAATGGGCACAGGGGGATCCCGCTAACTATGGCTACACCTTC. The encoded protein is CASSQWAQGDPANYGYTF.

V usage is TRBV28 and J usage is TRBJ1-5; D may be TRBD1 (5 bases). The CDR3 runs 14 residues. Germline CDR1 is MDHEN and CDR2 is SYDVKM. Trimming pared 3 bases from V and 5 bases from J, leaving 11 bases between. This CDR3 reads CASSLGGTHQPQHF. In DNA, the CDR3 is TGTGCCAGCAGTTTGGGAGGGACCCATCAGCCCCAGCATTTT.

The chain employs TRBV7-9 and TRBJ2-7; TRBD1 matches 9 bases. Losses at the gene ends were 4 bases for V and 5 bases for J; bases not matched to a gene: 6. There are 14 residues in the CDR3. CDR1 is SEHNR and CDR2 is FQNEAQ in the germline V gene (reference sequence). CDR3 coding DNA: TGTGCCAGCAGCTACATAAGGACAGGGGACGAGCAGTACTTC. Amino acids: CASSYIRTGDEQYF.

The V gene is TRBV19, the J gene TRBJ2-3; 7 bases map to TRBD2. The CDR3 is 17 amino acids. In germline, CDR1 is LNHDA, CDR2 SQIVND (reference sequence). The V segment lost 2 bases and the J segment 5 bases; nucleotides outside the gene matches: 13. Here the CDR3 DNA reads TGTGCCAGTAGTATAATGGGGAGGGCCTTTCAGGGAGATACGCAGTATTTT. Protein product: CASSIMGRAFQGDTQYF.

This sequence joins TRBV7-9 and TRBJ2-7; D uncertain. Germline V gene data show CDR1 as SEHNR and CDR2 as FQNEAQ (reference sequence). CDR3 length: 11 amino acids. V lost 5 bases, J lost 0 bases, and 2 bases lay in between. In nucleotides, the CDR3 is TGTGCCAGCAGCCCCTCCTACGAGCAGTACTTC. Protein product: CASSPSYEQYF.

The chain is built from TRBV6-4 and TRBJ2-1; 9 nucleotides match TRBD2. The J segment lost 8 bases and the V segment lost 10 bases, leaving 15 bases of the junction unmatched. Germline V CDR1 and CDR2: MRHNA, SNTAGT. CDR3 length: 15 amino acids. The CDR3 region is CATGLGASGMDEQFF. For the CDR3, the DNA is TGTGCCACCGGATTGGGGGCTAGCGGGATGGATGAGCAGTTCTTC.

The chain joins TRBV5-6 to TRBJ2-5, with D unresolved. The CDR3 runs 15 residues. CDR1 SGHDT and CDR2 YYEEEE come from the germline V gene. V shed 1 base and J shed 2 bases, with 12 bases lying between them. CDR3 nucleotide sequence: TGTGCCAGCAGCTTGAGGTGGGGTGGGCAAGAGACCCAGTACTTC. Translating it yields CASSLRWGGQETQYF.

The V and J genes are TRBV7-9 and TRBJ2-7; TRBD1 matches 8 bases. Germline V gene data show CDR1 as SEHNR and CDR2 as FQNEAQ (reference sequence). This CDR3 has 17 residues. Trimming cost V 1 base and J 2 bases; bases outside gene matches: 10. The CDR3 sequence: CASSLGPRDRPAYEQYF. The CDR3 DNA sequence: TGTGCCAGCAGCTTAGGTCCCAGGGACAGGCCGGCCTACGAGCAGTACTTC.

The chain is built from TRBV27 and TRBJ1-1; D not resolved. The CDR3 has 13 amino acids. V lost 0 bases to trimming and J lost 8 bases, with 10 bases between them. The germline gives CDR1 MNHEY, CDR2 SMNVEV (reference sequence). The CDR3 sequence is CASSLSIWTEAFF. DNA of the CDR3: TGTGCCAGCAGTTTATCTATATGGACGGAAGCTTTCTTT.

This chain connects TRBV11-2 to TRBJ2-1; 10 nucleotides align to TRBD2. This CDR3 has 17 residues. The germline V gene encodes CDR1 SGHAT and CDR2 FQNNGV. V lost 0 bases, J lost 6 bases, and 8 bases stayed unmatched. Written as DNA, the CDR3 is TGTGCCAGCAGCTTAGATTTTGGACTAGCGGCTTCCAATGAGCAGTTCTTC. This codes for CASSLDFGLAASNEQFF. The full variable domain, completed using reference TRBV11-2 and TRBJ2-1, is EAGVAQSPRYKIIEKRQSVAFWCNPISGHATLYWYQQILGQGPKLLIQFQNNGVVDDSQLPKDRFSAERLKGVDSTLKIQPAKLEDSAVYLCASSLDFGLAASNEQFFGPGTRLTVL.

A few counts support this clone. The chain carries TRBV6-4 and TRBJ2-1; D remains ambiguous. The ends were cut back, 0 bases at V and 4 bases at J, with 10 bases in the middle. Germline assignment: CDR1 MRHNA and CDR2 SNTAGT. This CDR3 has 15 amino acids. The CDR3 DNA reads TGTGCCAGCAGTGACTCTGGAGAAGGATACAATGAGCAGTTCTTC. This sequence encodes CASSDSGEGYNEQFF.

V gene TRBV6-5 combines with J gene TRBJ2-2; D is perhaps TRBD1 or TRBD2 (6 bases each). Germline CDR1 and CDR2: MNHEY and SVGAGI. V was clipped by 3 bases and J by 6 bases, with 14 bases between them. The CDR3 is made up of 15 amino acids. CDR3 DNA sequence: TGTGCCAGCAGTTATAGAAACGGGGGCCCCGGGGAGCTGTTTTTT. Its protein product is CASSYRNGGPGELFF.

The chain is built from TRBV11-2 and TRBJ2-3, with unresolved D. Germline-derived CDR1 and CDR2 are SGHAT and FQNNGV. V gave up 3 bases and J gave up 0 bases, with 7 bases separating them. The CDR3 spans 14 residues. The CDR3 sequence: CASSFWMSTDTQYF. CDR3 sequence (DNA): TGTGCCAGCAGCTTTTGGATGAGCACAGATACGCAGTATTTT.

The rearrangement uses TRBV13 and TRBJ2-3; the match to TRBD2 covers 12 bases. The CDR3 totals 20 residues. Trimming cost V 1 base and J 1 base; bases outside gene matches: 12. CDR1 and CDR2 (germline): PRHDT, FYEKMQ (reference sequence). The CDR3 DNA reads as TGTGCCAGCAGCTTAGCCGGACTAGCGGGGACCGACCGCGGCACAGATACGCAGTATTTT. The encoded protein is CASSLAGLAGTDRGTDTQYF.

This clone was recorded only once. The chain couples TRBV5-6 to TRBJ2-1; D call uncertain. Trimming removed 4 bases from V and 9 bases from J, with 8 bases in between. This CDR3 is built from 11 residues. Germline V gene data show CDR1 as SGHDT and CDR2 as YYEEEE. CDR3 bases: TGTGCCAGCAGCGCTTGGGGTGAGCAGTTCTTC. This gives the protein CASSAWGEQFF. Combining the CDR3 with reference TRBV5-6 and TRBJ2-1 gives the whole variable domain DAGVTQSPTHLIKTRGQQVTLRCSPKSGHDTVSWYQQALGQGPQFIFQYYEEEERQRGNFPDRFSGHQFPNYSSELNVNALLLGDSALYLCASSAWGEQFFGPGTRLTVL.

Sample share makes this clone medium-sized. The J gene is TRBJ2-5, the V gene TRBV27; 8 nucleotides line up with TRBD1. Germline-derived CDR1 and CDR2 are MNHEY and SMNVEV (reference sequence). This CDR3 is 16 amino acids long. Unmatched junction bases numbered 15, after V lost 7 bases and J lost 5 bases. Here the CDR3 reads CASKGPHQGARETQYF. CDR3 bases: TGTGCCAGCAAAGGACCCCATCAGGGGGCCCGGGAGACCCAGTACTTC.

J is TRBJ2-1 and V is TRBV5-4; a possible D gene is TRBD2 (5 bases). The CDR3 has 15 amino acids. Germline V gene data show CDR1 as SGHNT and CDR2 as YYREEE (reference sequence). Trimming took off 8 bases at V and 8 bases at J, with 23 bases between the two ends. The CDR3 nucleotides are TGTGCCAGTAGGCATGCGGGTTTCGGGATAGATGAGCAGTTCTTC. This encodes CASRHAGFGIDEQFF.

This clone is a singleton in its sample. This chain connects TRBV6-5 to TRBJ1-2; D gene ambiguous. V shed 6 bases and J shed 8 bases, with 19 bases lying between them. This CDR3 has 14 residues. Germline V gene lookup returns CDR1 MNHEY and CDR2 SVGAGI. CDR3 DNA sequence: TGTGCCAGCAGCGGACCGGGGTACTCATTCGGCTACACCTTC. Protein sequence: CASSGPGYSFGYTF.

This clone occurred once. J is TRBJ1-2 and V is TRBV2, with D possibly being TRBD1 (6 bases). Germline V gene lookup returns CDR1 SNHLY and CDR2 FYNNEI. The CDR3 length is 13 residues. V shed 6 bases and J shed 4 bases, with 12 bases lying between them. The CDR3 coding sequence is TGTGCCAGCAGGAGGACAGCTAGCTATGGCTACACCTTC. It translates to CASRRTASYGYTF.

CDR3 nucleotide sequence: TGTGCCTGCCAGTTCGGGGGTTGGAGCACCGGGGAGCTGTTTTTT. It translates to CACQFGGWSTGELFF. This chain links TRBV30 with TRBJ2-2; D perhaps matches TRBD2 (6 bases). This CDR3 comprises 15 residues. Germline V gene sequence: CDR1 GTSNPN, CDR2 SVGIG (reference sequence). The V end was cut by 6 bases, the J end by 4 bases, with 18 bases between.

The chain links TRBV4-3 to TRBJ2-3; no reliable D call. V lost 1 base to trimming and J lost 6 bases, with 2 bases between them. Germline loops: CDR1 LGHNA, CDR2 YSLEER. This CDR3 spans 11 amino acids. CDR3 DNA sequence: TGCGCCAGCAGCCAAGGTGATACGCAGTATTTT. This codes for CASSQGDTQYF.

V and J are TRBV7-6 and TRBJ2-1; tentatively, D is TRBD2 (5 bases). V was clipped by 4 bases and J by 6 bases, with 13 bases between them. Germline V gives CDR1 SGHVS, CDR2 FNYEAQ. The CDR3 totals 14 residues. CDR3 DNA sequence: TGTGCCAGCAGCTCAGACTACCCCGCCAATGAGCAGTTCTTC. Translated, it gives CASSSDYPANEQFF. Complete variable domain (other parts from reference TRBV7-6 and TRBJ2-1): GAGVSQSPRYKVTKRGQDVALRCDPISGHVSLYWYRQALGQGPEFLTYFNYEAQQDKSGLPNDRFSAERPEGSISTLTIQRTEQRDSAMYRCASSSDYPANEQFFGPGTRLTVL.

This clone rates as medium-sized. This chain connects TRBV27 to TRBJ2-7; D is unclear. The CDR3 is 12 residues long. Trimming cost V 5 bases and J 3 bases, with 8 bases left between them. In germline, CDR1 is MNHEY, CDR2 SMNVEV (reference sequence). The CDR3 spells CASSLAGYEQYF. In DNA form, the CDR3 reads TGTGCCAGCAGTCTGGCCGGCTACGAGCAGTACTTC.

The rearrangement joins TRBV9 to TRBJ1-1; perhaps TRBD1 as D (5 bases). Germline values: CDR1 SGDLS, CDR2 YYNGEE. CDR3 length: 13 residues. Trimming shortened V by 4 bases and J by 4 bases, and 11 bases separated the two germline ends. The CDR3 DNA sequence: TGTGCCAGCAGCTCAGGGTTTGGCACTGAAGCTTTCTTT. Translating gives CASSSGFGTEAFF.

V usage is TRBV5-1 and J usage is TRBJ2-3; 12 bases agree with TRBD2. Germline V lookup: CDR1 SGHRS, CDR2 YFSETQ. The V gene end was trimmed by 5 bases and the J gene end by 0 bases; junction bases not matched to a gene: 7. The CDR3 spans 17 residues. The CDR3 nucleotides are TGCGCCAGCAGTTTCGTGGGACTAGCGGGTAGCACAGATACGCAGTATTTT. It encodes CASSFVGLAGSTDTQYF.

This clone was detected only a few times. V and J are TRBV6-5 and TRBJ2-1; D unclear. Trimming removed 0 bases at V and 2 bases at J, with 11 bases between. Germline V gene sequence: CDR1 MNHEY, CDR2 SVGAGI. The CDR3 is made up of 16 amino acids. The CDR3 loop is CASSYSPGSTYNEQFF. For the CDR3, the DNA is TGTGCCAGCAGTTACTCGCCAGGATCCACCTACAATGAGCAGTTCTTC.